Each of the 24 T cell receptor beta chains below was sequenced from the same sample in a study of shared clonotypes between healthy human individuals. The data were produced by immunoSEQ multiplex PCR, yet TCRdb's version contains in-frame clones alone and is incomplete. The table lists over 1.4 million clones, around 97% of them singletons. Input material: naive CD4+ T cells sorted from blood. Noted subset: CD45RA+ positively selected. These receptor sequences come from a man aged 25 to 40 in good health.

This chain connects TRBV15 to TRBJ2-3, with a weak D call TRBD2 (6 bases). Germline V gene lookup returns CDR1 LNHNV and CDR2 YYDKDF (reference sequence). Trimming cost V 1 base and J 3 bases, with 14 bases left between them. This CDR3 comprises 16 residues. Written as DNA, the CDR3 is TGTGCCACCAGCAGAGGCACGGGGGTCCCAACAGATACGCAGTATTTT. As protein: CATSRGTGVPTDTQYF.

This chain connects TRBV6-1 to TRBJ1-3, with a tentative D call TRBD1 (5 bases). Per germline, CDR1 MNHNS and CDR2 SASEGT. The CDR3 consists of 15 residues. V was shortened by 1 base and J by 3 bases, with 10 bases between the two germline ends. The CDR3 reads CASSEGGGFGNTIYF. The DNA for the CDR3 is TGTGCCAGCAGTGAAGGGGGGGGGTTTGGAAACACCATATATTTT.

The V call is TRBV5-1, the J call TRBJ2-7; the match to TRBD2 covers 13 bases. The germline V gene has CDR1 SGHRS and CDR2 YFSETQ. The CDR3 is 17 amino acids. Losses at the gene ends were 4 bases for V and 0 bases for J; bases not matched to a gene: 7. CDR3 region: CASSPWTSGSVSYEQYF. DNA of the CDR3: TGCGCCAGCAGCCCCTGGACTAGCGGGAGCGTCTCCTACGAGCAGTACTTC. Full variable domain (missing parts from reference TRBV5-1 and TRBJ2-7): KAGVTQTPRYLIKTRGQQVTLSCSPISGHRSVSWYQQTPGQGLQFLFEYFSETQRNKGNFPGRFSGRQFSNSRSEMNVSTLELGDSALYLCASSPWTSGSVSYEQYFGPGTRLTVT.

The J gene is TRBJ2-2, the V gene TRBV9, with no clear D. This CDR3 comprises 14 residues. CDR1 is SGDLS, CDR2 YYNGEE, per germline. The V end was cut by 1 base, the J end by 2 bases, with 6 bases between. The chain's CDR3 is CASSVMANTGELFF. CDR3 nucleotide sequence: TGTGCCAGCAGCGTAATGGCCAACACCGGGGAGCTGTTTTTT.

About this clone itself: Other DNA sequences of this sample code for an identical CDR3. The V gene is TRBV18, the J gene TRBJ1-2, with D possibly matching TRBD1 (5 bases). V was trimmed by 1 base and J by 0 bases, leaving 9 bases between them. CDR1 KGHSH and CDR2 LQKENI come from the germline V gene. The CDR3 is 15 residues long. The CDR3 DNA reads TGTGCCAGCTCACCACTCGACAGTTCTAACTATGGCTACACCTTC. Its protein is CASSPLDSSNYGYTF.

This clone was picked up one time. This chain uses TRBV4-2 with TRBJ2-5, with 14 bases identical to TRBD2. Trimming at V came to 8 bases and at J to 5 bases, leaving 19 bases not matched to a gene. CDR1 is LGHNA and CDR2 is YNFKEQ in the germline V gene. The CDR3 loop spans 19 amino acids. In nucleotides, the CDR3 is TGTGCCAGCCGCTATCAACCCGGGACTAGCGGGAGTAGAGGGGAGACCCAGTACTTC. Its protein product is CASRYQPGTSGSRGETQYF.

This sequence joins TRBV27 and TRBJ2-1; 9 positions match TRBD2. This CDR3 has 17 amino acids. J was trimmed by 8 bases and V by 5 bases; bases with no gene match: 16. Germline V lookup: CDR1 MNHEY, CDR2 SMNVEV (reference sequence). Here the CDR3 reads CASSPPRPGTSRDEQFF. CDR3 sequence (DNA): TGTGCCAGCAGTCCCCCCAGGCCCGGGACTAGCCGGGATGAGCAGTTCTTC.

The chain is built from TRBV27 and TRBJ2-3; no clear D. V dropped 5 bases and J dropped 2 bases, with 14 bases sitting between them. Germline V gene lookup returns CDR1 MNHEY and CDR2 SMNVEV (reference sequence). This CDR3 is 15 amino acids long. The CDR3: CASSPAGFYTDTQYF. Written as DNA, the CDR3 is TGTGCCAGCAGTCCCGCCGGGTTTTACACAGATACGCAGTATTTT.

This clone was found once. This chain uses TRBV5-1 with TRBJ2-1; possibly TRBD2 for D (7 bases). Trimming took 7 bases from V and 5 from J, leaving 13 bases between them. CDR1 is SGHRS, CDR2 YFSETQ, per germline. The length of the CDR3 is 13 residues. The CDR3 is CASGLGQHNEQFF. The CDR3 DNA sequence: TGCGCCAGCGGACTAGGACAGCACAATGAGCAGTTCTTC.

V gene TRBV4-3 combines with J gene TRBJ2-7, with D maybe TRBD2 (7 bases). The V gene's germline CDR1 is LGHNA and CDR2 YSLEER. The CDR3 spans 15 residues. The germline V and J ends were trimmed by 4 bases and 2 bases, with 15 bases remaining between them. The CDR3 protein is CASSRSRGGTYEQYF. In DNA, the CDR3 is TGCGCCAGCAGCCGATCTAGGGGGGGGACCTACGAGCAGTACTTC.

The rearrangement links TRBV5-6 to TRBJ1-5, with D hard to call. V lost 1 base to trimming and J lost 6 bases, with 11 bases between them. The germline gives CDR1 SGHDT, CDR2 YYEEEE. The CDR3 has 14 residues. The CDR3 region is CASSLQMTGQPQHF. The CDR3 nucleotides read TGTGCCAGCAGCTTGCAAATGACTGGTCAGCCCCAGCATTTT.

In nucleotides, the CDR3 is TGCGCCAGCGGGGGACTAGCGGGATCTGAGACCCAGTACTTC. It specifies CASGGLAGSETQYF. The V call is TRBV4-1, the J call TRBJ2-5; 13 bases agree with TRBD2. Germline CDR1 is MGHRA and CDR2 is YSYEKL. The trim removed 8 bases at V and 5 bases at J, leaving 5 bases unmatched. The CDR3 consists of 14 residues.

The chain employs TRBV28 and TRBJ1-2, with D uncertain. The CDR3 has 15 residues. The germline V and J ends were trimmed by 10 bases and 0 bases, with 18 bases remaining between them. Germline CDR1 reads MDHEN; CDR2 reads SYDVKM. CDR3: CATYPFGTPNYGYTF. In nucleotides, the CDR3 is TGTGCCACCTACCCCTTCGGAACGCCTAACTATGGCTACACCTTC.

The chain couples TRBV5-1 to TRBJ2-1, with D perhaps matching TRBD2 (6 bases). CDR3 length: 15 amino acids. V dropped 1 base and J dropped 5 bases, with 13 bases sitting between them. Germline assignment: CDR1 SGHRS and CDR2 YFSETQ. CDR3 protein: CASSLTSTLDNEQFF. CDR3 nucleotides: TGCGCCAGCAGCTTGACTAGCACTTTGGACAATGAGCAGTTCTTC.

Notes on this clone: A read error may produce the germline difference seen at one junction end. The V gene is TRBV6-5, the J gene TRBJ1-1; tentative D call: TRBD1 (5 bases). The CDR3 loop spans 14 amino acids. Germline assignment: CDR1 MNHEY and CDR2 SVGAGI. For the CDR3, the DNA is TGTGCCAGCGTTACGAGGGGAATGAACGCTGAAGCTTTCTTT. This gives the protein CASVTRGMNAEAFF.

Written as DNA, the CDR3 is TGTGCCGGACAGGGACTCGGGGGCTACACCTTC. Residues: CAGQGLGGYTF. The genes are TRBV5-3 and TRBJ1-2, with TRBD1 matching 8 bases. TRBV5-3 is assigned to the ORF class and has an uncertain function. With 10 bases clipped from V and 8 bases from J, the junction kept 7 bases outside the gene matches. The CDR3 is made up of 11 amino acids.

V is TRBV5-1 and J is TRBJ1-3; TRBD1 matches 10 bases. V lost 7 bases, J lost 0 bases, and 13 bases stayed unmatched. This CDR3 contains 18 residues. Germline lookup yields CDR1 SGHRS and CDR2 YFSETQ. The CDR3 sequence: CASQRDRGRPSSGNTIYF. DNA of the CDR3: TGCGCCAGCCAACGGGACAGGGGTCGTCCGAGCTCTGGAAACACCATATATTTT.

The gene calls are TRBV5-1 and TRBJ1-2; D is ambiguous. The germline CDR1 and CDR2 sequences are SGHRS and YFSETQ. The CDR3 sequence is 14 residues long. V was clipped by 0 bases and J by 6 bases, with 12 bases between them. The CDR3 region has the DNA TGCGCCAGCAGCTTGGTGGAGGGAGGCGATGGCTACACCTTC. This codes for CASSLVEGGDGYTF.

The rearrangement joins TRBV6-5 to TRBJ1-5, with D perhaps TRBD1 (5 bases). This CDR3 region has 15 residues. With 1 base removed from V and 9 bases from J, the gap between germline ends came to 16 bases. CDR1 is MNHEY, CDR2 SVGAGI, per germline. The CDR3 spells CASSYFRQPQGPQHF. The CDR3 region has the DNA TGTGCCAGCAGTTACTTTCGACAGCCCCAGGGGCCCCAGCATTTT.

Details on this clone: This same CDR3 is encoded by further DNA sequences in the sample. The rearrangement uses TRBV6-5 and TRBJ1-5; 11 nucleotides agree with TRBD1. The CDR3 is made up of 13 amino acids. The V gene's germline CDR1 is MNHEY and CDR2 SVGAGI. V trimming: 8 bases; J trimming: 6 bases; junction bases outside the gene matches: 3. For the CDR3, the DNA is TGTGCCAGCGGACAGGGGGCTGGTCAGCCCCAGCATTTT. It encodes CASGQGAGQPQHF.

V is TRBV5-1 and J is TRBJ2-1; D perhaps matches TRBD2 (6 bases). The V gene's germline CDR1 is SGHRS and CDR2 YFSETQ. The V end was cut by 4 bases, the J end by 5 bases, with 13 bases between. The CDR3 length is 14 residues. DNA of the CDR3: TGCGCCAGCAGCGTGCAAACTAGCAACAATGAGCAGTTCTTC. This gives the protein CASSVQTSNNEQFF.

V gene TRBV27 combines with J gene TRBJ2-7, with TRBD1 matching over 9 bases. CDR1 is MNHEY, CDR2 SMNVEV, per germline (reference sequence). With 5 bases clipped from V and 6 bases from J, the junction kept 8 bases outside the gene matches. This CDR3 has 14 residues. In DNA, the CDR3 is TGTGCCAGCAGTCTTAAGGGACAGGGCTTCGAGCAGTACTTC. It specifies CASSLKGQGFEQYF.

The table lists this clone with a count of one. The chain employs TRBV4-1 and TRBJ1-5; perhaps TRBD1 as D (6 bases). V was cut by 3 bases and J by 8 bases, with 11 bases left in between. The CDR3 sequence is 13 residues long. CDR1 is MGHRA, CDR2 YSYEKL, per germline. CDR3 sequence: CASSHVQGKPQHF. The CDR3 region has the DNA TGCGCCAGCAGCCACGTACAGGGAAAGCCCCAGCATTTT.

This chain uses TRBV7-6 with TRBJ2-1, with no clear D. Per the germline V gene, CDR1 is SGHVS and CDR2 is FNYEAQ. The CDR3 covers 16 residues. Trimming left V 1 base short and J 0 bases short, with 10 bases between. The CDR3 DNA reads as TGTGCCAGCAGCTTAGTTAGCACCAGCTCCTACAATGAGCAGTTCTTC. This sequence encodes CASSLVSTSSYNEQFF. Complete variable domain (other parts from reference TRBV7-6 and TRBJ2-1): GAGVSQSPRYKVTKRGQDVALRCDPISGHVSLYWYRQALGQGPEFLTYFNYEAQQDKSGLPNDRFSAERPEGSISTLTIQRTEQRDSAMYRCASSLVSTSSYNEQFFGPGTRLTVL.